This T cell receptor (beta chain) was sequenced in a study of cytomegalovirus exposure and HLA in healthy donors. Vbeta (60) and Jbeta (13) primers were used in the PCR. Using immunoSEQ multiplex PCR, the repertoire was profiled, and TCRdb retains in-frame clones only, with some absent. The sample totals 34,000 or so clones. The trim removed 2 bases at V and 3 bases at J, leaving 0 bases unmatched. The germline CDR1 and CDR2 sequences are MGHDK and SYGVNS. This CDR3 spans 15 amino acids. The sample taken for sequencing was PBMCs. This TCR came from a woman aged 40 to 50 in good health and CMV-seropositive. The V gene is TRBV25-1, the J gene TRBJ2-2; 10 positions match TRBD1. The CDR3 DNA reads TGTGCCAGCAGTGAAGGGACAGGGGACACCGGGGAGCTGTTTTTT. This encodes CASSEGTGDTGELFF.